The text below deals with one T cell receptor (beta chain). The antigen is not known. One junction end disagrees with the germline gene, perhaps due to a read error. This CDR3 has 12 amino acids. Germline-derived CDR1 and CDR2 are SGHNT and YENEEA. This specimen comes from a study of tumor-infiltrating lymphocytes in primary liver carcinoma. Study context: The yield of productive TCRbeta reads per sample was roughly 3.5 to 7.13 million and was similar across tissue types. Study results and limitations: Tumor region pairs shared more overlap than did tumor-adjacent and tumor-blood pairs. Only about 7-24% of top clones were detected in each of the five tumor regions.

Scientists recovered RNA and DNA together from around 20-30 mg of unsorted bulk tissue. TCR beta cDNA was prepared out of roughly 520 ng total RNA by means of a constant-region primer. Three nested multiplex PCR rounds of slightly modified ARM-PCR generated TCR beta libraries. A C-beta reverse primer and TRBV1-TRBV30 forward primers served in each of the first two PCR rounds, at 10 cycles apiece. TCRdb re-called the multiplex PCR reads through MiXCR, storing one row per CDR3 protein. This sample has roughly 200,000 distinct CDR3 sequences, with around four fifths found just once. This sequence originates from a man aged 35 to 55 with primary liver carcinoma and hepatitis B virus infection. Sequenced: tumor tissue from primary liver carcinoma. The chain is built from TRBV11-3 and TRBJ2-3; D gene uncertain. In DNA, the CDR3 is TGTGCCAGTAGCTTAAATGAAGATACGCATTATTTT. Translated, it gives CASSLNEDTHYF.